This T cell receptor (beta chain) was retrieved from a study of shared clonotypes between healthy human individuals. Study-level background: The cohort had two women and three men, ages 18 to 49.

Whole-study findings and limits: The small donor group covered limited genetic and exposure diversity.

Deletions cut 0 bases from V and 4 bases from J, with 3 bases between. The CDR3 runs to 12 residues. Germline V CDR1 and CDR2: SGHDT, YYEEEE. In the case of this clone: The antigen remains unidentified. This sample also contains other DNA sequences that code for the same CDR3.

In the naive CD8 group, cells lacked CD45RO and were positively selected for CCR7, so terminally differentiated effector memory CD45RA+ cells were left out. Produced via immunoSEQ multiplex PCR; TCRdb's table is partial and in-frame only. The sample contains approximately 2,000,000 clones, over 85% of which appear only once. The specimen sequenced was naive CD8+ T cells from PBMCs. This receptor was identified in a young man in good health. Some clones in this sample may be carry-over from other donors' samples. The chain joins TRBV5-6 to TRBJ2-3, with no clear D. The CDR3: CASSLVADTQYF. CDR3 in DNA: TGTGCCAGCAGCTTGGTCGCAGATACGCAGTATTTT.